Below, 14 T cell receptor beta chains from the same sample are listed, as sequenced in a study of cytomegalovirus exposure and HLA in healthy donors. The PCR ran on 60 Vbeta and 13 Jbeta primers. Only in-frame clones appear in the TCRdb table, and some are missing; sequencing was by immunoSEQ multiplex PCR. Here the sample spans about 130,000 clones, 81% being singletons. Sequenced material: PBMCs. These receptors all come from a man between 18 and 35 years old in good health and CMV-seropositive.

The rearrangement links TRBV19 to TRBJ1-2; D is undetermined. V gave up 0 bases and J gave up 8 bases, with 13 bases separating them. The CDR3 spans 14 residues. Germline loops: CDR1 LNHDA, CDR2 SQIVND (reference sequence). The CDR3 loop is CASSIDLRVVGYTF. The CDR3 DNA is TGTGCCAGTAGTATAGATTTGCGGGTTGTCGGCTACACCTTC.

This chain uses TRBV19 with TRBJ1-1; TRBD1 matches 8 bases. The junction had 10 bases not matched to a gene; V was cut back by 5 bases and J by 11 bases. The CDR3 has 13 residues. The germline CDR1 and CDR2 sequences are LNHDA and SQIVND (reference sequence). CDR3 nucleotides: TGTGCCAGTAGTCCCGGACAGGGAACGGGCGCTTTCTTT. Protein product: CASSPGQGTGAFF.

This clone was seen a handful of times. V usage is TRBV4-2 and J usage is TRBJ1-1; 7 nucleotides agree with TRBD1. J gave up 2 bases and V 2 bases, and 8 bases lay outside the gene matches. The CDR3 runs 16 residues. Germline V gene data show CDR1 as LGHNA and CDR2 as YNFKEQ. DNA of the CDR3: TGTGCCAGCAGCCAATCGTCCGGGACAGAAAACACTGAAGCTTTCTTT. It yields the protein CASSQSSGTENTEAFF.

The chain uses TRBV9 and TRBJ2-2, with 10 bases fitting TRBD2. There are 18 residues in the CDR3. Germline V gene sequence: CDR1 SGDLS, CDR2 YYNGEE. J lost 1 base, V lost 0 bases, and 6 bases had no gene match. CDR3 DNA: TGTGCCAGCAGCGTAGGGAGAACTAGCGGGGTGAACACCGGGGAGCTGTTTTTT. Amino acid sequence: CASSVGRTSGVNTGELFF.

V and J are TRBV6-6 and TRBJ1-2; D not certain. This CDR3 is 14 amino acids long. V dropped 0 bases and J dropped 3 bases, with 8 bases sitting between them. Germline CDR1 and CDR2: MNHNY and SVGAGI (reference sequence). CDR3 in DNA: TGTGCCAGCAGTTACTCGACACAGTACTATGGCTACACCTTC. Its translation is CASSYSTQYYGYTF.

The V gene is TRBV4-3, the J gene TRBJ2-2, with a weak D call TRBD2 (5 bases). The CDR3 is 17 amino acids. The germline CDR1 and CDR2 sequences are LGHNA and YSLEER. Trimming shortened V by 0 bases and J by 2 bases, and 13 bases separated the two germline ends. The CDR3 DNA sequence: TGCGCCAGCAGCCAAGACTGTTCCGGGATTAACACCGGGGAGCTGTTTTTT. Translating gives CASSQDCSGINTGELFF.

The chain carries TRBV4-2 and TRBJ2-2; no reliable D call. This CDR3 is 14 amino acids long. Trimming took off 1 base at V and 4 bases at J, with 7 bases between the two ends. Germline values: CDR1 LGHNA, CDR2 YNFKEQ. The CDR3 region is CASSQGLSTGELFF. CDR3 nucleotide sequence: TGTGCCAGCAGCCAAGGTTTGAGCACCGGGGAGCTGTTTTTT.

This clone was detected only once. The chain carries TRBV21-1 and TRBJ1-3; the table gives TRBD1 as D, unverified against the DNA. TRBV21-1 is a known pseudogene. The CDR3 runs to 19 residues. The DNA for the CDR3 is TGTGCCAGCAGCAGACCCGGGACACGGCTCTCCGGGACTGGAAACACCATATATTTT. It translates to CASSRPGTRLSGTGNTIYF.

This clone was seen just once. The V and J genes are TRBV11-2 and TRBJ2-1; 10 bases are a match to TRBD1. The CDR3 spans 15 residues. Germline V gene sequence: CDR1 SGHAT, CDR2 FQNNGV. V shed 1 base, J shed 10 bases, and the junction held 7 bases outside the gene matches. The DNA for the CDR3 is TGTGCCAGCAGCTTAGTCGGGGGACAGGGGTACGAGCAGTTCTTC. Translating gives CASSLVGGQGYEQFF.

This chain connects TRBV2 to TRBJ1-1; tentative D call: TRBD1 (6 bases). Per the germline V gene, CDR1 is SNHLY and CDR2 is FYNNEI. V was shortened by 6 bases and J by 2 bases, with 16 bases between the two germline ends. The CDR3 is 15 amino acids. The CDR3 here is CASRWDLGGNTEAFF. CDR3 bases: TGTGCCAGCAGATGGGACCTAGGGGGTAACACTGAAGCTTTCTTT.

In DNA, the CDR3 is TGTGCCAGCAGGATCCTTGGGGGCTGGTCACCCCTCCACTTT. Translating it yields CASRILGGWSPLHF. V and J are TRBV6-5 and TRBJ1-6; weak D call: TRBD1 (6 bases). Germline CDR1 is MNHEY and CDR2 is SVGAGI. V was cut by 6 bases and J by 10 bases, with 16 bases left in between. The CDR3 runs 14 residues.

Only a few counts were recorded for this clone. This rearrangement joins TRBV7-2 to TRBJ2-5, with 7 bases aligning to TRBD1. Germline assignment: CDR1 SGHTA and CDR2 FQGNSA. After removal of 2 bases from V and 3 bases from J, the junction contained 6 bases not matched to a gene. The CDR3 runs to 15 residues. CDR3 residues: CASSLFGTEKETQYF. CDR3 nucleotide sequence: TGTGCCAGCAGCTTATTTGGGACAGAAAAAGAGACCCAGTACTTC.

The chain is built from TRBV6-5 and TRBJ1-2; TRBD1 matches 8 bases. V shed 6 bases and J 8 bases; nucleotides not matched to a gene: 8. Germline V lookup: CDR1 MNHEY, CDR2 SVGAGI. The CDR3 covers 13 residues. The CDR3: CASRQGTGPGYTF. The CDR3 region has the DNA TGTGCCAGCAGGCAAGGGACAGGCCCCGGCTACACCTTC.

The V and J genes are TRBV7-2 and TRBJ2-7; D is ambiguous. CDR1 and CDR2 (germline): SGHTA, FQGNSA. The V end was cut by 2 bases, the J end by 3 bases, with 8 bases between. The CDR3 is made up of 13 amino acids. CDR3 nucleotide sequence: TGTGCCAGCAGCTTAAGCTCTCTCTACGAGCAGTACTTC. This codes for CASSLSSLYEQYF.